The rows below give T cell receptor beta chains drawn from one sample of a study of blood T cell repertoires in COVID-19. Profiling relied on immunoSEQ multiplex PCR, and the TCRdb table lists in-frame clones only, not all of them. Among under 40,000 clones, approximately 90% were seen once, and the ten largest hold less than 50%. The sample was peripheral blood. The receptor source for this set is a man aged 55 to 70 with active or convalescent COVID-19. Each CDR3 is given with its conserved first and last residue. D genes are given only for firm matches. Rows give clone size only sometimes, using once, few, many, or a class for an expanded clone.

j_call	v_call	clone_size	d_call	cdr3_nt	cdr3_aa
TRBJ1-3	TRBV27	NA	NA	TGTGCCAGCAGTTTAAGCGGCGAGTCAACCGGAAACACCATATATTTT	CASSLSGESTGNTIYF
TRBJ1-1	TRBV18	NA	NA	TGTGCCAGCTCACCACCGCGGACAATGAACACTGAAGCTTTCTTT	CASSPPRTMNTEAFF
TRBJ2-2	TRBV4-1	NA	TRBD1	TGCGCCAGCAGCCAAGTAGTGACAGGGACCGGGGAGCTGTTTTTT	CASSQVVTGTGELFF
TRBJ2-1	TRBV7-9	NA	NA	TGTGCCAGCAGCCGGGGCAATGAGCAGTTCTTC	CASSRGNEQFF
TRBJ1-2	TRBV15	NA	NA	TGTGCCACCAGCAGAGATCAGTTGGGCGGGAACTATGGCTACACCTTC	CATSRDQLGGNYGYTF
TRBJ1-1	TRBV18	NA	NA	TGTGCCAGCCAAACAGGGAACACTGAAGCTTTCTTT	CASQTGNTEAFF
TRBJ1-1	TRBV11-2	NA	TRBD1	TGTGCCAGCAGCTCCAACAGGGGATACACTGAAGCTTTCTTT	CASSSNRGYTEAFF
TRBJ1-1	TRBV11-2	few	TRBD1	TGTGCCAGCAGCTTATCCCGGGACAGGGGGTTATTAGACACTGAAGCTTTCTTT	CASSLSRDRGLLDTEAFF
TRBJ1-5	TRBV7-2	NA	NA	TGTGCCAGCAGACCGGGCAGGGAAGAATATCAGCCCCAGCATTTT	CASRPGREEYQPQHF
TRBJ2-7	TRBV6-5	once	NA	TGTGCCAGCAGTCCGGGACACCTCTACGAGCAGTACTTC	CASSPGHLYEQYF
TRBJ1-2	TRBV9	NA	TRBD1	TGTGCCAGCAGCGTATCCGGGACAGGGAAGAACTATGGCTACACCTTC	CASSVSGTGKNYGYTF